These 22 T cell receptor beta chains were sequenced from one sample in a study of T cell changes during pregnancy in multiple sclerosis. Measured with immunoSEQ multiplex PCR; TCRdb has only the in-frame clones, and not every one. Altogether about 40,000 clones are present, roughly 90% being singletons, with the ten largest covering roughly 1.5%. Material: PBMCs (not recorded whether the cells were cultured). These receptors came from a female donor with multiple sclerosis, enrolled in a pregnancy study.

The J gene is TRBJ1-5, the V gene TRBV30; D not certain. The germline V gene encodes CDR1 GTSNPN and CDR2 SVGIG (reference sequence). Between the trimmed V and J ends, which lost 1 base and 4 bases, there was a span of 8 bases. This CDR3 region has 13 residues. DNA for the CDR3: TGTGCCTGGAGTGGGACGGATAATCAGCCCCAGCATTTT. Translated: CAWSGTDNQPQHF.

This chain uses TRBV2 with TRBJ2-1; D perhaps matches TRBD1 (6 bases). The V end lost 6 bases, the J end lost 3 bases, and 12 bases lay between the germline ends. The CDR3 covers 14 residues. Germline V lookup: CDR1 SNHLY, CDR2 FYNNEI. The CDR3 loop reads CASRTLDSYNEQFF. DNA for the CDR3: TGTGCCAGCAGAACGCTGGACAGCTACAATGAGCAGTTCTTC. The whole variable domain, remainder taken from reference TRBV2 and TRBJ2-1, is EPEVTQTPSHQVTQMGQEVILRCVPISNHLYFYWYRQILGQKVEFLVSFYNNEISEKSEIFDDQFSVERPDGSNFTLKIRSTKLEDSAMYFCASRTLDSYNEQFFGPGTRLTVL.

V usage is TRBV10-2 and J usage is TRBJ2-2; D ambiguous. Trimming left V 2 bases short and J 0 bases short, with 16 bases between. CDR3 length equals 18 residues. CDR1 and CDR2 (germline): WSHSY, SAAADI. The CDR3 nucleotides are TGCGCCAGCAGTGAGCCCCCCAGAGGCATCGCGAACACCGGGGAGCTGTTTTTT. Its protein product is CASSEPPRGIANTGELFF.

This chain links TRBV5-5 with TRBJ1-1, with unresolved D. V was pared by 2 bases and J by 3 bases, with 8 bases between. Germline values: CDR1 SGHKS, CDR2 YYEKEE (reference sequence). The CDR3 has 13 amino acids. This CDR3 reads CASSFKPDTEAFF. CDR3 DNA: TGTGCCAGCAGCTTTAAACCGGACACTGAAGCTTTCTTT.

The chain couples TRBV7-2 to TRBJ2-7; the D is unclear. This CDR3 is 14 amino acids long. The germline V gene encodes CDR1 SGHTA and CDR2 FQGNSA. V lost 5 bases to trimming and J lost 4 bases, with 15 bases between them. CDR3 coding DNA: TGTGCCAGCAGCCTAACCGACAAGTATTACGAGCAGTACTTC. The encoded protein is CASSLTDKYYEQYF.

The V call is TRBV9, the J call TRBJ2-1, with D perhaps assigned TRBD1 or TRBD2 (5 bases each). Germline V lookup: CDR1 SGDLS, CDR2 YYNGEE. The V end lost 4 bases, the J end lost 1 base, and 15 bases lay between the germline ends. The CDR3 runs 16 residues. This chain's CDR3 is CASSPSGAVSYNEQFF. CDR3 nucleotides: TGTGCCAGCAGCCCCTCCGGGGCAGTGTCCTACAATGAGCAGTTCTTC.

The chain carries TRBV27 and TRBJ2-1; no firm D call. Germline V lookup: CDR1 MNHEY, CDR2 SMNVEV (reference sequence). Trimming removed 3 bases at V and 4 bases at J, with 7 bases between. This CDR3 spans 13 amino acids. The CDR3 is CASSFESYNEQFF. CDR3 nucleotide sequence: TGTGCCAGCAGTTTTGAGAGTTACAATGAGCAGTTCTTC.

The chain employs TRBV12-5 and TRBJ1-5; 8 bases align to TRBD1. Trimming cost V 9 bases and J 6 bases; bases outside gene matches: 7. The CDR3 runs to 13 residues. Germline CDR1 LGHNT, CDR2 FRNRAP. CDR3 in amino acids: CASTGQGGQPQHF. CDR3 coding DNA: TGTGCTAGCACCGGACAGGGAGGTCAGCCCCAGCATTTT.

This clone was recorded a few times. The CDR3 DNA reads as TGTGCCAGCAGCCAAAACGACAGGGGTCGTAGGTACTTC. Translating it yields CASSQNDRGRRYF. V is TRBV7-9 and J is TRBJ2-7; TRBD1 matches 8 bases. The CDR3 is 13 residues long. CDR1 SEHNR and CDR2 FQNEAQ come from the germline V gene (reference sequence). The junction had 12 bases not matched to a gene; V was cut back by 5 bases and J by 12 bases.

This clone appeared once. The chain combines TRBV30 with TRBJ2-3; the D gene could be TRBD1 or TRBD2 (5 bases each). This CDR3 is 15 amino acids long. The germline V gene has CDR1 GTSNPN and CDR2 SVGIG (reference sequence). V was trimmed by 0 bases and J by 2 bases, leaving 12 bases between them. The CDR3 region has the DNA TGTGCCTGGAGTGTCACTGGGACCTACACAGATACGCAGTATTTT. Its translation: CAWSVTGTYTDTQYF.

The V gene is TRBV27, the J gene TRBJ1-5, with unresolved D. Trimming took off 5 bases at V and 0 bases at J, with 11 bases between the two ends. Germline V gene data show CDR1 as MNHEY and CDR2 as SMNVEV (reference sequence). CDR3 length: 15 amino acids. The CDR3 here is CASSLALNSNQPQHF. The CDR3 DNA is TGTGCCAGCAGTCTAGCTTTAAATAGCAATCAGCCCCAGCATTTT.

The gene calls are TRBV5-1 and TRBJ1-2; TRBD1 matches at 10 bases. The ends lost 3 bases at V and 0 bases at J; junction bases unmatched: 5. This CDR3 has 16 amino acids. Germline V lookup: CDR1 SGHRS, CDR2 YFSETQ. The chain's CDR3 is CASSSRDRGTNYGYTF. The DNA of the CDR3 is TGCGCCAGCAGCTCCCGGGACAGGGGAACTAACTATGGCTACACCTTC.

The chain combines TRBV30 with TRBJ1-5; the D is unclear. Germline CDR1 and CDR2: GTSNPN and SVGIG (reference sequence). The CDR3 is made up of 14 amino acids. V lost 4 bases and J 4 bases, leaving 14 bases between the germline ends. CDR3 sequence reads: CAWNQARGNQPQHF. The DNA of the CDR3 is TGTGCCTGGAACCAAGCGCGAGGGAATCAGCCCCAGCATTTT.

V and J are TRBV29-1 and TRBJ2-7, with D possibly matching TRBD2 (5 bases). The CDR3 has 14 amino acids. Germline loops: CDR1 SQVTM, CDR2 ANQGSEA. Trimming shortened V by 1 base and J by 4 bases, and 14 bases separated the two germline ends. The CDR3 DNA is TGCAGCGTTGAAGGGGAGAGACTCGGGTACGAGCAGTACTTC. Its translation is CSVEGERLGYEQYF.

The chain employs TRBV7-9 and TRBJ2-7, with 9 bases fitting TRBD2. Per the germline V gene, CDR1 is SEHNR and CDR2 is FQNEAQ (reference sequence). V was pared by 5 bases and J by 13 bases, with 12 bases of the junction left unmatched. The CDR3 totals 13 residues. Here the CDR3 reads CASSPGVAGGPYF. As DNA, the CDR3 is TGTGCCAGCAGCCCAGGGGTGGCGGGAGGGCCTTACTTC.

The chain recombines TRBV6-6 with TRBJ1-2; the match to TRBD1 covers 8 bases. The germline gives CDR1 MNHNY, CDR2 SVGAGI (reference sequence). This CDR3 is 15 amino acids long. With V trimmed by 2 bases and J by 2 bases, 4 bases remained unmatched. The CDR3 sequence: CASSYGRQGNYGYTF. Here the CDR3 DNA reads TGTGCCAGCAGTTACGGTCGACAGGGGAACTATGGCTACACCTTC.

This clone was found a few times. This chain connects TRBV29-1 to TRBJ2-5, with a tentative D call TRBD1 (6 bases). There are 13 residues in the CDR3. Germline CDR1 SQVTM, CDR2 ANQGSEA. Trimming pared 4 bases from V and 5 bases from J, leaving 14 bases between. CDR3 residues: CSVGLQGWETQYF. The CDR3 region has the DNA TGCAGCGTTGGTCTACAGGGCTGGGAGACCCAGTACTTC.

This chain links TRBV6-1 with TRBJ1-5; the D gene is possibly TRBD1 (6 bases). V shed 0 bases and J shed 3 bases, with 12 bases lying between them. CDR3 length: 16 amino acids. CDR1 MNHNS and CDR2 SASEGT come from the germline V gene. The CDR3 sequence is CASSEASWDTNQPQHF. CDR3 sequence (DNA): TGTGCCAGCAGTGAAGCGAGCTGGGACACCAATCAGCCCCAGCATTTT.

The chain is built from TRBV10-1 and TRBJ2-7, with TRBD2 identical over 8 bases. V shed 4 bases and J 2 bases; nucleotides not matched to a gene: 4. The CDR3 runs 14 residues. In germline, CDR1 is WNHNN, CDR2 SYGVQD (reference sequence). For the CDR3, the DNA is TGCGCCAGCAGTGCGGTGCGGGAGGCCTACGAGCAGTACTTC. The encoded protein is CASSAVREAYEQYF.

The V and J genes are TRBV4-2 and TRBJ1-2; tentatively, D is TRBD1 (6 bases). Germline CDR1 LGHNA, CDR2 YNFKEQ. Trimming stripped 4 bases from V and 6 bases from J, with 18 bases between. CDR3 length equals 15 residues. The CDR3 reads CASSPPPGDEDGYTF. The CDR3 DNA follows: TGTGCCAGCAGCCCCCCCCCAGGGGATGAGGATGGCTACACCTTC.

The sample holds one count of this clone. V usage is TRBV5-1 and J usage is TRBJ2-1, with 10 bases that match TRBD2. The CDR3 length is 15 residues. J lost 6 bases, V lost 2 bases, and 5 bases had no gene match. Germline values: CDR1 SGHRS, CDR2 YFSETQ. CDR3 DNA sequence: TGCGCCAGCAGCTTCCCAGCGGGGGGGACCAATGAGCAGTTCTTC. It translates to CASSFPAGGTNEQFF. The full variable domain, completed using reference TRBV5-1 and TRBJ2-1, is KAGVTQTPRYLIKTRGQQVTLSCSPISGHRSVSWYQQTPGQGLQFLFEYFSETQRNKGNFPGRFSGRQFSNSRSEMNVSTLELGDSALYLCASSFPAGGTNEQFFGPGTRLTVL.

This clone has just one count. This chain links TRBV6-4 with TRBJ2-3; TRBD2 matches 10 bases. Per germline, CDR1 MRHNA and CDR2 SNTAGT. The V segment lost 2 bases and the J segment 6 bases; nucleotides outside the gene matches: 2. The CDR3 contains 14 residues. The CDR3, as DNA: TGTGCCAGCAGTGACCTAGCGGGAGCGGATACGCAGTATTTT. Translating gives CASSDLAGADTQYF.